This record concerns one T cell receptor (beta chain) sequence. This sample stems from a study of cytotoxic CD8 clonotypes in ibrutinib-treated CLL. Some clones are missing from TCRdb's copy, which holds only in-frame ones; the method was immunoSEQ multiplex PCR. Found here are around 97,000 clones, 70% to 85% of them singletons; the top ten hold 25% to 35%. The V gene's germline CDR1 is SGHDN and CDR2 FVKESK. After removal of 4 bases from V and 4 bases from J, the junction contained 7 bases not matched to a gene. The CDR3 loop spans 16 amino acids. The TCR was taken from a human donor with chronic lymphocytic leukemia. Material: PBMCs, obtained after 12 months of ibrutinib treatment. V gene TRBV14 combines with J gene TRBJ1-6; 7 bases line up with TRBD1. CDR3 loop: CASSPGRQGYNSPLHF. DNA of the CDR3: TGTGCCAGCAGCCCGGGACGACAGGGTTATAATTCACCCCTCCACTTT.